What follows describes a single T cell receptor beta chain. The count of this clone is one. The specificity of this receptor is unknown. No base quality values were provided; no much bigger clone lies one nucleotide off. The immunoSEQ Assay, a bias-controlled multiplex PCR, was used to amplify TCRbeta CDR3 regions from genomic DNA. The authors' analysis ran thus. The number of nucleated cells in each sample was estimated by amplification of reference gene primers within the assay. To quantify the absolute abundance of each unique TCRbeta CDR3 rearrangement, sequence reads were collapsed and filtered. Productive Simpson clonality was computed per sample as the square root of Simpson's diversity index over productive rearrangements. In TCRdb, the immuneACCESS table is reduced to in-frame sequences with V and J assigned. These tables do not hold every clone; where another copy was compared, an unresolved V gene accounts for under half, and the others remain unexplained. That table supplies the V and J calls and clone size; D and trimming were determined from the DNA. For this sample there are 350,000 to 450,000 clones; about 89% appear just once. The ten largest clones add up to 0.7% to 0.95% of the sample.

This sample is drawn from a study of blood T cell repertoires in COVID-19 (dated by TCRdb to about 2020). About the investigation overall: Samples covering the acute and convalescent phases of COVID-19 were provided by collaborators in the United States, Italy and Spain. Subjects who had been exposed to COVID-19, were actively infected with it, or had recovered from it provided the deeply sampled blood TCRbeta repertoires that made up the dataset. The repertoires were made available in a free public database intended to serve as a resource for research on the immune response to SARS-CoV-2. Where available, HLA class I and class II types were obtained from metadata supplied by the sample provider rather than from assay-based typing. Sample metadata almost always included a de-identified subject ID, COVID-19 status, age in years and sex. The material from the prospective study consisted of cDNA or gDNA derived from T cells, B-cell-depleted T cells, or PBMCs. The samples were drawn from two sources: the first 160 participants of the ongoing ImmuneRACE study, and 1,254 subjects contributed by 6 global collaborators. Overall study outcomes, separate from this receptor: The quantity of clinical and demographic metadata differed by source and by participant and was supplied without curation.

Participants in the prospective study were aged roughly 18 to 90 years, lived in under 30 United States geographic areas, and enrolled through a virtual design. To assign participants to cohorts, the prospective study relied on clinical history that participants themselves reported in a screening survey and a study questionnaire. Exposed participants were defined as having been in contact with someone with a PCR-confirmed or clinician-diagnosed COVID-19 case within 2 weeks of study entry. In the prospective study, whole blood, serum and a nasopharyngeal or oropharyngeal swab were collected from each participant by mobile phlebotomists. Additional blood draws and questionnaires over an approximately two-month period could optionally be provided by prospective study participants. Prospective study blood samples were shipped either frozen or at room temperature before DNA extraction. The receptor comes from a woman between 40 and 50 years old who had been exposed to COVID-19. Sequencing was carried out using PBMCs or T cells enriched from blood (not recorded which).

At the DNA level, the sequence is TGTGCCAGCAGCGGAGGGACAGCGGCAGGGAACACTGAAGCTTTCTTT. Its amino acids are CASSGGTAAGNTEAFF. The chain was built from TRBV7-2 and TRBJ1-1, with 7 middle bases fitting TRBD1. The CDR3 contains 16 residues, cysteine and phenylalanine counted. The read is trimmed to its CDR3 DNA, 48 bases read in frame from base 1. CDR1 and CDR2, looked up from the germline V gene, are SGHTA and FQGNSA. Trimming removed 5 bases from V and 1 base from J; the gene matches leave 10 bases unexplained.